A single sample gave rise to the 31 T cell receptor beta chains below, sequenced in a study of spatial heterogeneity in lung cancer. Time point: blood at routine non-recurrence follow-up after resection. From tumor, nontumor lung or frozen PBMC, whole RNA was taken unsorted for sequencing. Via MiXCR, TCRdb re-called the 5' RACE reads, giving one row per CDR3 protein. The data show some 120,000 distinct CDR3 sequences, about 12% seen once. Sequenced material: PBMCs, taken at follow-up. The receptors here all came from a male donor with early-stage non-small cell lung cancer.

Ten or more counts support this clonotype. The chain carries TRBV27 and TRBJ2-7; the D gene is possibly TRBD2 (6 bases). The germline CDR1 and CDR2 sequences are MNHEY and SMNVEV (reference sequence). The CDR3 extends over 14 amino acids. V gave up 6 bases and J gave up 10 bases, with 22 bases separating them. The CDR3 protein is CASSPGLHLTKQYF. The CDR3, as DNA: TGTGCCAGCAGCCCGGGACTCCACCTTACGAAACAGTACTTC.

This clonotype has a handful of counts. J is TRBJ1-5 and V is TRBV21-1. TRBV21-1 is noted as a pseudogene. The CDR3 is made up of 17 amino acids. This CDR3 is CASSKREPGPPGQPQHF. The CDR3 nucleotides are TGTGCCAGCAGCAAGAGGGAACCGGGTCCCCCCGGCCAGCCCCAGCATTTT.

This chain uses TRBV3-1 with TRBJ2-7; TRBD1 might be the D (5 bases). The V and J ends lost 1 base and 7 bases respectively, with 14 bases between them. CDR1 is LGHDT, CDR2 YNNKEL, per germline (reference sequence). The CDR3 runs to 14 residues. This chain's CDR3 is CASSQGQRGLEQYF. The CDR3 DNA follows: TGTGCCAGCAGCCAAGGACAAAGGGGCCTTGAGCAGTACTTC.

This clonotype was seen ten or more times. The DNA of the CDR3 is TGCGCCAGCAGCGAGGGAAAGACCCAGTACTTC. Its protein product is CASSEGKTQYF. The rearrangement uses TRBV5-1 and TRBJ2-5, with a tentative D call TRBD2 (5 bases). Trimming removed 4 bases at V and 6 bases at J, with 7 bases between. The CDR3 is made up of 11 amino acids. Germline V CDR1 and CDR2: SGHRS, YFSETQ.

In its sample, this clonotype was seen many times. The genes are TRBV27 and TRBJ2-1; the D is unclear. CDR3 length equals 14 residues. V shed 9 bases and J shed 0 bases, with 12 bases lying between them. Germline CDR1 is MNHEY and CDR2 is SMNVEV (reference sequence). The CDR3 here is CASRGLSSYNEQFF. CDR3 DNA: TGTGCCAGTCGTGGATTGAGCTCCTACAATGAGCAGTTCTTC.

V gene TRBV5-1 combines with J gene TRBJ1-1, with D perhaps TRBD1 (6 bases). V dropped 0 bases and J dropped 1 base, with 10 bases sitting between them. CDR1 and CDR2 from the germline V gene are SGHRS and YFSETQ. CDR3 length: 15 residues. Written as DNA, the CDR3 is TGCGCCAGCAGCTTGGACGGGACACAGAACACTGAAGCTTTCTTT. Protein: CASSLDGTQNTEAFF.

This clonotype was seen at least ten times. The genes are TRBV23-1 and TRBJ2-1; the D is unclear. TRBV23-1 is an ORF; its function is uncertain. The CDR3 extends over 13 amino acids. V was trimmed by 0 bases and J by 8 bases, leaving 8 bases between them. Here the CDR3 reads CASSQSGSYEQFF. DNA for the CDR3: TGCGCCAGCAGTCAATCGGGGTCGTATGAGCAGTTCTTC.

A few counts support this clonotype. The rearrangement joins TRBV5-6 to TRBJ1-1; D is ambiguous. Trimming took off 6 bases at V and 0 bases at J, with 6 bases between the two ends. From germline, CDR1 is SGHDT and CDR2 YYEEEE. This CDR3 is built from 12 residues. The CDR3 loop reads CASTLLNTEAFF. CDR3 coding DNA: TGTGCCAGCACGCTCCTGAACACTGAAGCTTTCTTT.

This clonotype was seen many times. The V gene is TRBV7-2, the J gene TRBJ1-5; D not certain. The V end was cut by 2 bases, the J end by 6 bases, with 11 bases between. Germline V gene data show CDR1 as SGHTA and CDR2 as FQGNSA. The CDR3 is 14 amino acids. The CDR3 bases are TGTGCCAGCAGCTTACCTCCCTTGGGTCAGCCCCAGCATTTT. Residues: CASSLPPLGQPQHF.

This chain uses TRBV5-1 with TRBJ2-5; D is possibly TRBD1 (6 bases). V was clipped by 0 bases and J by 1 base, with 13 bases between them. The length of the CDR3 is 16 residues. From germline, CDR1 is SGHRS and CDR2 YFSETQ. CDR3 amino acids: CASSLAGTPPQETQYF. CDR3 coding DNA: TGCGCCAGCAGCTTGGCCGGGACACCTCCCCAAGAGACCCAGTACTTC.

This clonotype was counted many times. The V gene is TRBV12-3 or TRBV12-4, the J gene TRBJ2-7; D remains ambiguous. The CDR3 loop spans 15 amino acids. The germline V and J ends were trimmed by 2 bases and 2 bases, with 13 bases remaining between them. The CDR3 region is CASSLFLTDPYEQYF. The CDR3, as DNA: TGTGCCAGCAGTTTATTCCTGACGGACCCCTACGAGCAGTACTTC.

Only a few counts were recorded for this clonotype. The chain has TRBV6-5 and TRBJ2-7; no definite D call. The CDR3 has 15 residues. V lost 0 bases, J lost 2 bases, and 11 bases lay in between. The germline CDR1 and CDR2 sequences are MNHEY and SVGAGI. For the CDR3, the DNA is TGTGCCAGCAGTTACTCGTGGGCAGCTCCCTACGAGCAGTACTTC. Protein product: CASSYSWAAPYEQYF.

On this clonotype itself: A much larger clone lies one base from this, so it may be a read error. CDR3 sequence (DNA): TGTGCCACCAGTGAACCAGCAGGGGCTGGTGAGCAGTTCTTC. It specifies CATSEPAGAGEQFF. This rearrangement joins TRBV24-1 to TRBJ2-1, with D possibly being TRBD1 (6 bases). Trimming removed 4 bases at V and 9 bases at J, with 15 bases between. Germline CDR1 KGHDR, CDR2 SFDVKD. This CDR3 has 14 residues.

J is TRBJ2-7 and V is TRBV4-3; D not resolved. The germline CDR1 and CDR2 sequences are LGHNA and YSLEER. V lost 0 bases to trimming and J lost 6 bases, with 15 bases between them. The CDR3 consists of 15 residues. CDR3 sequence: CASSQERAPLLEQYF. DNA for the CDR3: TGCGCCAGCAGCCAAGAACGGGCGCCCCTCCTCGAGCAGTACTTC.

V gene TRBV7-6 combines with J gene TRBJ2-5; D is uncertain. Looked up from germline, CDR1 is SGHVS and CDR2 is FNYEAQ. V lost 0 bases to trimming and J lost 9 bases, with 14 bases between them. The CDR3 covers 14 residues. CDR3 in DNA: TGTGCCAGCAGCTTAGCGTGGCAGACTCCGGCCCAGTACTTC. Protein product: CASSLAWQTPAQYF.

The V gene is TRBV7-2, the J gene TRBJ2-2, with D unclear. The germline V gene encodes CDR1 SGHTA and CDR2 FQGNSA. CDR3 length: 13 residues. With 5 bases removed from V and 6 bases from J, the gap between germline ends came to 10 bases. CDR3: CASSPGPSGELFF. The DNA of the CDR3 is TGTGCCAGCAGCCCCGGGCCATCCGGGGAGCTGTTTTTT.

The chain has TRBV19 and TRBJ2-1; 8 nucleotides align to TRBD2. The length of the CDR3 is 17 residues. Germline CDR1 reads LNHDA; CDR2 reads SQIVND (reference sequence). V was clipped by 2 bases and J by 4 bases; unmatched bases: 10. The CDR3 loop is CASSIPLAGGLYNEQFF. CDR3 in DNA: TGTGCCAGTAGTATACCCCTTGCGGGGGGTTTATACAATGAGCAGTTCTTC.

CDR3 region: CASSLGVYTDTQYF. The CDR3, as DNA: TGTGCCAGCAGTTTAGGAGTGTACACAGATACGCAGTATTTT. The rearrangement links TRBV27 to TRBJ2-3; D is unresolved. The V gene lost 2 bases and the J gene lost 2 bases, with 8 bases spanning the gap. The CDR3 extends over 14 amino acids. From germline, CDR1 is MNHEY and CDR2 SMNVEV (reference sequence).

CDR3 nucleotides: TGTGCCACCAGCGCTAGAGGACAGGGGGCGAGCAATCAGCCCCAGCATTTT. Amino acids: CATSARGQGASNQPQHF. The rearrangement joins TRBV15 to TRBJ1-5; TRBD1 aligns across 11 bases. Germline CDR1 is LNHNV and CDR2 is YYDKDF (reference sequence). The trim removed 5 bases at V and 1 base at J, leaving 7 bases unmatched. This CDR3 is 17 amino acids long.

The chain links TRBV10-1 to TRBJ2-3, with D unclear. V was trimmed by 5 bases and J by 3 bases, leaving 12 bases between them. Looked up from germline, CDR1 is WNHNN and CDR2 is SYGVQD (reference sequence). The CDR3 is made up of 14 amino acids. The CDR3 coding sequence is TGCGCCAGCAGTTCCGGAAGGGTGACAGATACGCAGTATTTT. Amino acids: CASSSGRVTDTQYF.

This clonotype has a count of ten or more. This chain uses TRBV10-3 with TRBJ1-1; weak D call: TRBD1 (5 bases). Trimming left V 5 bases short and J 11 bases short, with 18 bases between. Germline CDR1 and CDR2: ENHRY and SYGVKD. The CDR3 totals 13 residues. CDR3 DNA: TGTGCCATCAGTCACGAGAAGGGGATAGGTGCTTTCTTT. Protein product: CAISHEKGIGAFF.

The table lists this clonotype with many counts. The V call is TRBV5-6, the J call TRBJ2-7, with 7 bases identical to TRBD1. The CDR3 has 14 residues. After removal of 3 bases from V and 3 bases from J, the junction contained 6 bases not matched to a gene. CDR1 is SGHDT, CDR2 YYEEEE, per germline. The CDR3, as DNA: TGTGCCAGCAGCTCACCGGACAGGTTCTACGAGCAGTACTTC. This codes for CASSSPDRFYEQYF.

The chain links TRBV5-4 to TRBJ2-1, with 8 nucleotides matching TRBD1. The CDR3 runs 15 residues. Germline V CDR1 and CDR2: SGHNT, YYREEE (reference sequence). The J segment lost 8 bases and the V segment lost 3 bases, leaving 10 bases of the junction unmatched. The CDR3 DNA sequence: TGTGCCAGCAGCTCTGGACAGGGCCTGGTCGATGAGCAGTTCTTC. Translation gives CASSSGQGLVDEQFF.

Many counts were recorded for this clonotype. V and J are TRBV28 and TRBJ1-2, with unresolved D. Germline loops: CDR1 MDHEN, CDR2 SYDVKM. The CDR3 covers 12 residues. Trimming cost V 3 bases and J 5 bases, with 7 bases left between them. The CDR3 reads CASSLERYGYTF. Written as DNA, the CDR3 is TGTGCCAGCAGTTTGGAGCGGTATGGCTACACCTTC.

The V and J genes are TRBV28 and TRBJ1-1; the match to TRBD1 covers 10 bases. The V gene end was trimmed by 10 bases and the J gene end by 10 bases; junction bases not matched to a gene: 12. The CDR3 has 13 amino acids. Germline values: CDR1 MDHEN, CDR2 SYDVKM. The CDR3 is CAIQDRGVIRAFF. DNA of the CDR3: TGTGCCATCCAGGACAGGGGGGTAATTCGAGCTTTCTTT. Full variable domain (rest looked up from reference TRBV28 and TRBJ1-1): DVKVTQSSRYLVKRTGEKVFLECVQDMDHENMFWYRQDPGLGLRLIYFSYDVKMKEKGDIPEGYSVSREKKERFSLILESASTNQTSMYLCAIQDRGVIRAFFGQGTRLTVV.

This clonotype was seen repeatedly, ten times or more. The gene calls are TRBV4-1 and TRBJ2-3; TRBD1 matches at 8 bases. This CDR3 contains 15 residues. Unmatched junction bases numbered 0, after V lost 0 bases and J lost 1 base. CDR1 and CDR2 from the germline V gene are MGHRA and YSYEKL. The CDR3 DNA reads as TGCGCCAGCAGCCAAGACAGGGGGCGCACAGATACGCAGTATTTT. Translation gives CASSQDRGRTDTQYF.

The chain recombines TRBV5-1 with TRBJ1-6, with 7 bases identical to TRBD1. The CDR3 runs to 17 residues. V lost 4 bases, J lost 0 bases, and 7 bases stayed unmatched. In germline, CDR1 is SGHRS, CDR2 YFSETQ. Here the CDR3 DNA reads TGCGCCAGCAGCCGACAGGGCCAGAGCTCCTATAATTCACCCCTCCACTTT. Amino acids: CASSRQGQSSYNSPLHF.

This clonotype was recorded a few times. The chain couples TRBV28 to TRBJ2-3; D is perhaps TRBD2 (6 bases). There are 17 residues in the CDR3. Germline V gene lookup returns CDR1 MDHEN and CDR2 SYDVKM. The germline V and J ends were trimmed by 4 bases and 2 bases, with 19 bases remaining between them. CDR3 residues: CASSSPRGPVNTDTQYF. In DNA form, the CDR3 reads TGTGCCAGCAGTTCCCCGCGGGGACCGGTTAACACAGATACGCAGTATTTT.

On this clonotype: A read error may account for a junction end that differs from germline. The gene calls are TRBV12-3 or TRBV12-4 and TRBJ1-3; D unresolved. The CDR3 consists of 11 residues. CDR3: CASSLVDTTYF. DNA of the CDR3: TGTGCCAGCAGTTTGGTTGACACCACATATTTT.

This clonotype was detected only a few times. The rearrangement links TRBV7-8 to TRBJ2-1; the D gene is possibly TRBD1 (6 bases). V was clipped by 3 bases and J by 5 bases, with 17 bases between them. The CDR3 sequence is 16 residues long. The germline gives CDR1 SGHVS, CDR2 FQNEAQ. The DNA of the CDR3 is TGTGCCAGCAGCTTTTTCCTTGGGGGCCGAAACAATGAGCAGTTCTTC. Its translation is CASSFFLGGRNNEQFF.

CDR3 amino acids: CAWSRDRGPGNTIYF. DNA of the CDR3: TGTGCCTGGAGTCGGGACAGGGGGCCTGGAAACACCATATATTTT. This chain joins TRBV30 and TRBJ1-3; 12 bases match TRBD1. CDR1 and CDR2 (germline): GTSNPN, SVGIG (reference sequence). CDR3 length equals 15 residues. Trimming took 2 bases from V and 2 from J; bases not matched to a gene: 1.